These T cell receptor beta chains were read from a single sample in a study of blood T cells in healthy people across ages. MiXCR, applied by TCRdb to the 5' RACE reads, yields one record per CDR3 protein. The sample lists 540,000 or so distinct CDR3 sequences, about 45% occurring once. The specimen was blood. The receptors originated from an elderly man in good health. Both conserved end residues are part of each CDR3. Fields, in order: V gene, clone size, J gene, D gene, CDR3 protein, CDR3 DNA. The D gene is left open where the match is weak. Size values are once, few and many counts, or a class for expanded clones, and some rows have none.

TRBV6-6,.,TRBJ2-1,.,CASSYSTRLHMGTEQFF,TGTGCCAGCAGTTACTCGACTCGGCTACACATGGGGACTGAGCAGTTCTTC
TRBV7-6,.,TRBJ2-7,.,CASSLGYPNYEQYF,TGTGCCAGCAGCTTAGGGTACCCTAACTACGAGCAGTACTTC
TRBV24-1,.,TRBJ2-3,TRBD2,CATRAGTSGADTQYF,TGTGCCACCAGAGCCGGGACTAGCGGGGCAGATACGCAGTATTTT
TRBV10-3,.,TRBJ2-5,.,CATEGGDETQYF,TGTGCCACAGAGGGGGGAGACGAGACCCAGTACTTC
TRBV4-2,few,TRBJ1-1,.,CASSQDQGPVSEAFF,TGTGCCAGCAGCCAAGATCAGGGTCCCGTAAGTGAAGCTTTCTTT
TRBV5-1,.,TRBJ1-2,TRBD1,CASSGGQMEGYTF,TGCGCCAGCAGCGGGGGACAGATGGAAGGCTACACCTTC
TRBV20-1,.,TRBJ2-5,TRBD2,CSARDGGSSGGETQYF,TGCAGTGCTAGAGATGGGGGTTCTAGCGGAGGAGAGACCCAGTACTTC
TRBV12-3/TRBV12-4,.,TRBJ2-7,.,CASSSTASSVYEQYF,TGTGCCAGCAGTTCCACAGCTTCGAGTGTCTACGAGCAGTACTTC
TRBV7-9,many,TRBJ2-1,.,CASSRGGTYNEQFF,TGTGCCAGCAGTAGAGGAGGCACCTACAATGAGCAGTTCTTC
TRBV12-3/TRBV12-4,many,TRBJ2-1,TRBD2,CASSRTSGRVWQFF,TGTGCCAGCAGTAGGACTAGCGGGAGGGTTTGGCAGTTCTTC
TRBV6-6,many,TRBJ2-1,TRBD2,CASSPLAGNQAEQFF,TGTGCCAGCAGTCCCCTAGCGGGAAATCAAGCTGAGCAGTTCTTC
TRBV14,.,TRBJ1-2,.,CASSQGAGEDGYTF,TGTGCCAGCAGCCAAGGTGCAGGGGAGGATGGCTACACCTTC
TRBV7-3,few,TRBJ2-3,.,CASRRGPTDTQYF,TGTGCCAGCCGCAGGGGCCCCACAGATACGCAGTATTTT
TRBV7-9,.,TRBJ1-2,TRBD1,CASSIPGQVTGYTF,TGTGCCAGCAGTATTCCGGGACAGGTTACGGGCTACACCTTC
TRBV7-2,once,TRBJ2-7,.,CASSYTGSSDYEQYF,TGTGCCAGCAGCTACACAGGGTCTAGCGACTACGAGCAGTACTTC
TRBV5-1,.,TRBJ2-5,TRBD1,CASSSGQGAQETQYF,TGCGCCAGCAGCTCTGGACAGGGGGCACAAGAGACCCAGTACTTC
TRBV5-1,.,TRBJ2-3,.,CASSAGPSRGRATDTQYF,TGCGCCAGCAGCGCCGGGCCCTCGAGGGGCCGCGCGACAGATACGCAGTATTTT
TRBV12-3/TRBV12-4,.,TRBJ2-1,TRBD1,CASSSTGGQRRKFF,TGTGCCAGCAGCTCAACAGGGGGTCAACGAAGGAAGTTCTTC
TRBV11-2,.,TRBJ2-3,TRBD2,CASSLGAGGTQYF,TGTGCCAGCAGCTTAGGTGCGGGGGGGACGCAGTATTTT
TRBV7-2,once,TRBJ2-1,.,CASSSRPGPGPTEQFF,TGTGCCAGCAGCTCACGACCGGGACCCGGGCCAACTGAGCAGTTCTTC
TRBV4-3,.,TRBJ1-6,.,CASSQDLVGSSYNSPLHF,TGCGCCAGCAGCCAAGATTTAGTAGGGAGCTCCTATAATTCACCCCTCCACTTT
TRBV12-3/TRBV12-4,.,TRBJ2-3,TRBD1,CASKTTLRDRVTDTQYF,TGTGCCAGCAAGACCACACTCCGGGACAGAGTCACAGATACGCAGTATTTT
TRBV5-1,few,TRBJ2-1,.,CASSFDEGAYNEQFF,TGCGCCAGCAGTTTTGATGAGGGCGCCTACAATGAGCAGTTCTTC
TRBV6-2/TRBV6-3,.,TRBJ2-7,TRBD1,CASSYSGRGSDEQYF,TGTGCCAGCAGTTACTCGGGCAGGGGGTCTGACGAGCAGTACTTC
TRBV12-3/TRBV12-4,.,TRBJ1-2,TRBD1,CASSPGTGWYTF,TGTGCCAGCAGTCCTGGGACAGGATGGTACACCTTC
TRBV29-1,.,TRBJ1-5,.,CSVMTADSNQPQHF,TGCAGCGTTATGACGGCAGATAGCAATCAGCCCCAGCATTTT
TRBV7-2,.,TRBJ2-5,TRBD2,CASSFTGTSGRGQETQYF,TGTGCCAGCAGCTTCACCGGGACTAGCGGGAGAGGCCAAGAGACCCAGTACTTC
TRBV7-2,.,TRBJ2-5,TRBD2,CASSSGGGRQETQYF,TGTGCCAGCAGCTCGGGCGGGGGAAGACAAGAGACCCAGTACTTC
TRBV7-3,.,TRBJ2-6,.,CASSSQGPSGANVLTF,TGTGCCAGCAGCTCGCAGGGGCCCTCTGGGGCCAACGTCCTGACTTTC
TRBV29-1,few,TRBJ2-5,.,CSVGGHQETQYF,TGCAGCGTTGGAGGGCACCAAGAGACCCAGTACTTC
TRBV7-9,.,TRBJ1-3,.,CASSLTATGNTIYF,TGTGCCAGCAGCTTGACGGCAACTGGAAACACCATATATTTT
TRBV24-1,.,TRBJ2-7,TRBD2,CATSDKTGLAGSQYF,TGTGCCACCAGTGACAAAACGGGACTAGCGGGGTCACAGTACTTC
TRBV12-5,few,TRBJ1-2,.,CASGLVTQPYGYTF,TGTGCTAGTGGTTTGGTAACACAGCCATATGGCTACACCTTC
TRBV20-1,.,TRBJ2-7,.,CSAESDERYYEQYF,TGCAGTGCCGAATCCGACGAGCGGTATTACGAGCAGTACTTC
TRBV15,.,TRBJ1-5,.,CATSRGVEGAQPQHF,TGTGCCACCAGCAGAGGTGTTGAAGGTGCTCAGCCCCAGCATTTT
TRBV6-6,many,TRBJ2-5,TRBD1,CASSYAQGYQETQYF,TGTGCCAGCAGTTACGCACAGGGGTACCAAGAGACCCAGTACTTC
TRBV25-1,few,TRBJ2-7,.,CASSENRAYDEQYF,TGTGCCAGCAGTGAAAACAGGGCTTACGACGAGCAGTACTTC
TRBV6-6,.,TRBJ2-1,.,CASSYGGRRGEQFF,TGTGCCAGCAGTTACGGGGGGCGTCGGGGTGAGCAGTTCTTC
TRBV28,.,TRBJ2-1,TRBD1,CASSSGTGLWNEQFF,TGTGCCAGCAGTTCCGGGACAGGGCTGTGGAATGAGCAGTTCTTC
TRBV28,.,TRBJ2-1,.,CASSLDSLNEQFF,TGTGCCAGCAGTTTAGACTCCCTAAATGAGCAGTTCTTC
TRBV5-1,.,TRBJ2-1,.,CASSPEAGRTGNEQFF,TGCGCCAGCAGCCCAGAGGCAGGGAGGACGGGCAATGAGCAGTTCTTC
TRBV12-3/TRBV12-4,.,TRBJ1-2,.,CASSFQESGYGYTF,TGTGCCAGCAGTTTTCAGGAATCCGGCTATGGCTACACCTTC
TRBV6-6,.,TRBJ1-1,TRBD1,CASIGTGEMTEAFF,TGTGCCAGCATCGGGACAGGGGAGATGACTGAAGCTTTCTTT
TRBV7-9,few,TRBJ2-7,.,CASSSRVGTYEQYF,TGTGCCAGCAGCTCTAGGGTGGGCACCTACGAGCAGTACTTC
TRBV10-3,.,TRBJ2-3,.,CAISDSTHTDTQYF,TGTGCCATCAGTGACTCCACTCACACAGATACGCAGTATTTT
TRBV9,.,TRBJ2-7,.,CASSVDFSYEQYF,TGTGCCAGCAGCGTAGATTTCTCCTACGAGCAGTACTTC
TRBV7-9,once,TRBJ2-3,TRBD1,CASSPDRGLIDTQYF,TGTGCCAGCAGCCCTGACAGGGGGCTTATCGATACGCAGTATTTT